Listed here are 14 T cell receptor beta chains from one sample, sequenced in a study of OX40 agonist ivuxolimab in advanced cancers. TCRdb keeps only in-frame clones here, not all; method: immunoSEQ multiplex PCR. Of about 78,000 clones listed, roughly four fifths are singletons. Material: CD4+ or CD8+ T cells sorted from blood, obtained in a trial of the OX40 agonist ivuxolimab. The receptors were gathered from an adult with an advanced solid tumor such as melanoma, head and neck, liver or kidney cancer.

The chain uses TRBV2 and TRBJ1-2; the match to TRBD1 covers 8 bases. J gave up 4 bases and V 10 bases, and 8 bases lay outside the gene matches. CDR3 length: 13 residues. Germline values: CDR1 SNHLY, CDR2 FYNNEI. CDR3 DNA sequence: TGTGCCAAAGTGGGGGGACAGGCCTATGGCTACACCTTC. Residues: CAKVGGQAYGYTF.

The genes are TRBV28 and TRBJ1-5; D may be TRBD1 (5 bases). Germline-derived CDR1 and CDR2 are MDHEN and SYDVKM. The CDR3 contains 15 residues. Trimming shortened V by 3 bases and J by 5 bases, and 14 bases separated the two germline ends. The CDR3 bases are TGTGCCAGCAGTTTCCCGGAGAGGGGCTATCAGCCCCAGCATTTT. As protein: CASSFPERGYQPQHF. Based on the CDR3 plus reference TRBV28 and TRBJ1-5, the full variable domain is DVKVTQSSRYLVKRTGEKVFLECVQDMDHENMFWYRQDPGLGLRLIYFSYDVKMKEKGDIPEGYSVSREKKERFSLILESASTNQTSMYLCASSFPERGYQPQHFGDGTRLSIL.

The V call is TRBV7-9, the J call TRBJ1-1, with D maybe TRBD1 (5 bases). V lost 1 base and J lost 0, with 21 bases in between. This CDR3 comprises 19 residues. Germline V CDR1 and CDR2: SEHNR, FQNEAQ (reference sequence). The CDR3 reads CASSLGGKRGAGMNTEAFF. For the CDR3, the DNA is TGTGCCAGCAGCTTAGGGGGCAAAAGGGGAGCCGGGATGAACACTGAAGCTTTCTTT.

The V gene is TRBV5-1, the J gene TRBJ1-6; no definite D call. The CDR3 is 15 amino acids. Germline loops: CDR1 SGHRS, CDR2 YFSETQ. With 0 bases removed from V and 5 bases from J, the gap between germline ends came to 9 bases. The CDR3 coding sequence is TGCGCCAGCAGCTTGGCGACGGGTAATAATTCACCCCTCCACTTT. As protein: CASSLATGNNSPLHF. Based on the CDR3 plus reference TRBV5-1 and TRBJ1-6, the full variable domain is KAGVTQTPRYLIKTRGQQVTLSCSPISGHRSVSWYQQTPGQGLQFLFEYFSETQRNKGNFPGRFSGRQFSNSRSEMNVSTLELGDSALYLCASSLATGNNSPLHFGNGTRLTVT.

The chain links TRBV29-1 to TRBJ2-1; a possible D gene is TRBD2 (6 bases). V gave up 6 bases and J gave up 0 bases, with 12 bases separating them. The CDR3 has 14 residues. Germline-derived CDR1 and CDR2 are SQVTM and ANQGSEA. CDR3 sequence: CSVRGKSSYNEQFF. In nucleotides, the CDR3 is TGCAGCGTCCGCGGGAAAAGCTCCTACAATGAGCAGTTCTTC.

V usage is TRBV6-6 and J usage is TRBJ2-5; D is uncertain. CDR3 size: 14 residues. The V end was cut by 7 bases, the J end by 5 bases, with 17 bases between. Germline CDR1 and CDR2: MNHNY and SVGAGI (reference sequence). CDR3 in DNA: TGTGCCAGCAATCCCCTGAAGGGTAGGGAGACCCAGTACTTC. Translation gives CASNPLKGRETQYF.

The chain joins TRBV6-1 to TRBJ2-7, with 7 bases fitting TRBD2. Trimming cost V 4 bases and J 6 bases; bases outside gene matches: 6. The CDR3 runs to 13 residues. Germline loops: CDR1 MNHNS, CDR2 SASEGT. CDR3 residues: CASSGGLYREQYV. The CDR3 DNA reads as TGTGCCAGCAGTGGGGGACTATATCGCGAGCAGTACGTC.

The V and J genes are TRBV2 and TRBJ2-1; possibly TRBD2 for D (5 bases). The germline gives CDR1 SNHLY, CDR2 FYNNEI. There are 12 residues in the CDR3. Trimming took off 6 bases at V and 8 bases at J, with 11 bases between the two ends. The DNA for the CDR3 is TGTGCCAGCAGGATCACTAGAGATGAGCAGTTCTTC. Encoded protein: CASRITRDEQFF.

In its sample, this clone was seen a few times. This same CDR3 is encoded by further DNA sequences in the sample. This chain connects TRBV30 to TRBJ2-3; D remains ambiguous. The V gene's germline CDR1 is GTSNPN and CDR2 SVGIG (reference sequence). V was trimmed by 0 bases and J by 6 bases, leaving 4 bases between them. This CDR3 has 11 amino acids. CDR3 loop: CAWSVRDTQYF. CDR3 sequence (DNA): TGTGCCTGGAGTGTACGGGATACGCAGTATTTT.

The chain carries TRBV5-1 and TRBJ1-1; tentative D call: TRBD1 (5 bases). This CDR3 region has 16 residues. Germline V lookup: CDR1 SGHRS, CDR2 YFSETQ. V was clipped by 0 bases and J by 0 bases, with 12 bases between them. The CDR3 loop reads CASSLDMGLMNTEAFF. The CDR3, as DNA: TGCGCCAGCAGCTTGGATATGGGGCTTATGAACACTGAAGCTTTCTTT.

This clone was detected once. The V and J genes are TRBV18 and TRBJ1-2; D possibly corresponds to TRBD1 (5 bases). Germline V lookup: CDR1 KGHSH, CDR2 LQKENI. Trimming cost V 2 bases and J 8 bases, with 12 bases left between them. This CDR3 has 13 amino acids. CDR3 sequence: CASSPMRGGGYTF. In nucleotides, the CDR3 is TGTGCCAGCTCACCAATGAGGGGTGGCGGCTACACCTTC.

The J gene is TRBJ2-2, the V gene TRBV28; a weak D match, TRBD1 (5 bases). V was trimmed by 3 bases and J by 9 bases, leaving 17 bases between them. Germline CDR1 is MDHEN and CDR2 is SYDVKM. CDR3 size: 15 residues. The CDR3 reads CASSFFSLGAWELFF. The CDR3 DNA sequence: TGTGCCAGCAGTTTTTTTAGCCTTGGGGCTTGGGAGCTGTTTTTT.

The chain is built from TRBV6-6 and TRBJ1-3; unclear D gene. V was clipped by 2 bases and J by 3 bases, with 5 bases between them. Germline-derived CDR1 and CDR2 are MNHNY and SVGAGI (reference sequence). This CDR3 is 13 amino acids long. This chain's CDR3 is CASSYHIGNTIYF. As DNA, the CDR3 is TGTGCCAGCAGTTACCACATTGGAAACACCATATATTTT.

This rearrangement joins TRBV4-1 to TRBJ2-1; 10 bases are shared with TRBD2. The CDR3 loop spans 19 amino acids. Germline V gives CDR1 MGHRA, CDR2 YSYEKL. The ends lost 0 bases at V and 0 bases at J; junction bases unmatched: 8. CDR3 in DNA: TGCGCCAGCAGCCAAGATCAACTACTAGCGGGATACTCCTACAATGAGCAGTTCTTC. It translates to CASSQDQLLAGYSYNEQFF.